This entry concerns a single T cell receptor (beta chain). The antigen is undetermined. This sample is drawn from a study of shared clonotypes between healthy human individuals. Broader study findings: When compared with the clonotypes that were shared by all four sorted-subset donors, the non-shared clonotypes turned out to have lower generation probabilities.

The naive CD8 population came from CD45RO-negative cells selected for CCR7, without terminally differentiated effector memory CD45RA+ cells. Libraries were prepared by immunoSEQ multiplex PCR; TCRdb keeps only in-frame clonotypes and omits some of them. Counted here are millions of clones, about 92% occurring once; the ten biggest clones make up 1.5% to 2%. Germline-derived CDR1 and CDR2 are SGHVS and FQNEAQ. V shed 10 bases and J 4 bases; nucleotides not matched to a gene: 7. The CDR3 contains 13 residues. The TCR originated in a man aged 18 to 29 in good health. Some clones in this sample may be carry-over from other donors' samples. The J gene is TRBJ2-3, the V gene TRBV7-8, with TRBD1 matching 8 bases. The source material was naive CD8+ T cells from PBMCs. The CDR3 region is CATGGRGPDTQYF. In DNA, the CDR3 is TGTGCCACTGGGGGCAGGGGGCCAGATACGCAGTATTTT.